The clone carrying this T cell receptor beta chain was found many times. Antigen: not known. From germline, CDR1 is ENHRY and CDR2 SYGVKD. V was pared by 6 bases and J by 0 bases, with 5 bases of the junction left unmatched. The CDR3 sequence is 14 residues long. The authors prepared the TCRbeta library with unique molecular identifiers. One entry per CDR3 protein results from TCRdb running MiXCR on the PCR reads. Of around 200,000 distinct CDR3 sequences listed, around 9.9% were seen once; the top ten hold approximately 28%. The data originate from a study of T-cell reconstitution after alpha-beta-depleted transplantation in children. Points from the study as a whole: Recipient T cells and thymic progenitors that survived were the source of the high TCRbeta diversity seen at day 60 in some patients.

The J gene is TRBJ2-7, the V gene TRBV10-3, with 7 nucleotides matching TRBD1. The sample consisted of PBMCs, taken before TCRalphabeta/CD19-depleted stem cell transplant. The sequence was collected from a child under two years old with acute myeloid leukemia, due to receive a stem cell transplant. The DNA for the CDR3 is TGTGCCATCAGCGAGGACAGGAGCTCCTACGAGCAGTACTTC. Translating it yields CAISEDRSSYEQYF.